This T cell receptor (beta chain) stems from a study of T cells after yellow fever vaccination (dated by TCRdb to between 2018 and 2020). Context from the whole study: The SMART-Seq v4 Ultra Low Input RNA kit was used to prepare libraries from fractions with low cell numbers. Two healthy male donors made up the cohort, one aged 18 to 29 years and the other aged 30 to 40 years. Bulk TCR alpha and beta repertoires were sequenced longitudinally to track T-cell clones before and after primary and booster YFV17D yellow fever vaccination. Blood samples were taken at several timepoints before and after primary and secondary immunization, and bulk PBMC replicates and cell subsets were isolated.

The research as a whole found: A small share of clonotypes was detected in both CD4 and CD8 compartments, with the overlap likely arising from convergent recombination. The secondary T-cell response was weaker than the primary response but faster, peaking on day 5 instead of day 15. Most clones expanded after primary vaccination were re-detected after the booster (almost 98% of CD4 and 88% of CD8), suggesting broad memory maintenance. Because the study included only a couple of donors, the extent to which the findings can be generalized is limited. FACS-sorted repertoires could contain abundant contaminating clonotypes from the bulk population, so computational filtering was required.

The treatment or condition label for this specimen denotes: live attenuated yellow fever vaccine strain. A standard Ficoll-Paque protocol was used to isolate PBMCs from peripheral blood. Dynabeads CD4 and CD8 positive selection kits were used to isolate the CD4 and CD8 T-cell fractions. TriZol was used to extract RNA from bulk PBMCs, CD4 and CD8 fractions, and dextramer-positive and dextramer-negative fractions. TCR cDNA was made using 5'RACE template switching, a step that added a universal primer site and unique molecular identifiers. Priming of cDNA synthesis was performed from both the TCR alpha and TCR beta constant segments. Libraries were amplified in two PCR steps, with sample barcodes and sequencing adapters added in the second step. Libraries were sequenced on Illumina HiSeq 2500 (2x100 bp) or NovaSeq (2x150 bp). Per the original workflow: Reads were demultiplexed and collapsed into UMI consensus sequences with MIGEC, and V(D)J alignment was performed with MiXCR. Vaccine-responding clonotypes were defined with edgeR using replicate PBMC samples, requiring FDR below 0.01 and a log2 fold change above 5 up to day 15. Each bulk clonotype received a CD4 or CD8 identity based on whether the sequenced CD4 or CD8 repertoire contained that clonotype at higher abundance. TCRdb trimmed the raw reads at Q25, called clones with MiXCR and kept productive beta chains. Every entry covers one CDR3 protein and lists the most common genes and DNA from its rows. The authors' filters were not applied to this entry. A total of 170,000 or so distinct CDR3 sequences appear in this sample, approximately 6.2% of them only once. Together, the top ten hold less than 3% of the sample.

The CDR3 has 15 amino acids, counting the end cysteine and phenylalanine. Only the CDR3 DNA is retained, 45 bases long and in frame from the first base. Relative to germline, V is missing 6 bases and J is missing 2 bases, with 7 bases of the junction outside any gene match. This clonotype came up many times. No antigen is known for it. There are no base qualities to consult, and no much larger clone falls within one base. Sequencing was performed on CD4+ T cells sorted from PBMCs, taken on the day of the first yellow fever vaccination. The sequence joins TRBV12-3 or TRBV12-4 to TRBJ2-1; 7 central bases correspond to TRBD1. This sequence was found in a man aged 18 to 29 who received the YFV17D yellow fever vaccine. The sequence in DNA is TGTGCCAGCAGCCTCAGGGGGAACACCTACAATGAGCAGTTCTTC. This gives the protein CASSLRGNTYNEQFF.